This T cell receptor beta chain is from a study of human T cells and chemical hapten exposure. Study-wide points: With regard to DPC sensitization, TCRs above 1 in 1000 frequency did not change. Patch test scores rose with PT1 expanded TCR counts, a positive correlation.

Specified time point: pre-sensitization, week 0. Noted treatment: therapeutic diphenylcyclopropenone sensitization with weekly scalp DPC. Those who donated were patients with alopecia, 18 to 70 years of age, and suitable for DPC. TCRdb passed the RACE reads through MiXCR, listing each CDR3 protein once. This table has approximately 400,000 distinct CDR3 sequences, roughly 5% appearing once. This CDR3 is built from 15 residues. The germline V gene has CDR1 LNHDA and CDR2 SQIVND (reference sequence). The ends lost 1 base at V and 1 base at J; junction bases unmatched: 4. About this clonotype itself: Its antigen is unidentified.

The chain couples TRBV19 to TRBJ2-7; 7 bases agree with TRBD1. The receptor was derived from a woman aged 45-59 years with alopecia areata. Some clones in this sample may be carry-over from other donors' samples. The starting material was whole blood, obtained in connection with sensitization to the hapten diphenylcyclopropenone (DPC). The CDR3 nucleotides are TGTGCCAGTAGTATAGCGGCAGGGGGTTCCTACGAGCAGTACTTC. Its protein product is CASSIAAGGSYEQYF. Together with reference TRBV19 and TRBJ2-7, the CDR3 gives the full variable domain: DGGITQSPKYLFRKEGQNVTLSCEQNLNHDAMYWYRQDPGQGLRLIYYSQIVNDFQKGDIAEGYSVSREKKESFPLTVTSAQKNPTAFYLCASSIAAGGSYEQYFGPGTRLTVT.